The T cell receptor beta chain described here comes from a study of T cell responses to AZD1222 COVID-19 vaccine. Looking at the study overall: Recipients boosted at about 4 weeks or about 12 weeks are pooled. Whole-study results and caveats: Donor demographics were predominantly white British with a female majority; clonal diversity may be underestimated. After the peak T cell response, and only then, were repertoires sampled. Increases in Spike-specific TCR breadth and depth were seen after two AZD1222 doses.

As regards this clone: Its antigen is as yet unknown.

CDR1 is MGHRA, CDR2 YSYEKL, per germline. The CDR3 has 16 residues. The ends were cut back, 0 bases at V and 6 bases at J, with 17 bases in the middle. This table comes from immunoSEQ multiplex PCR, and its TCRdb copy is limited to in-frame clones, with some not included. The data contain over 45,000 clones, about 86% of them singletons. The V call is TRBV4-1, the J call TRBJ1-2, with D hard to call. The TCR was taken from an adult in good health. Sequencing was performed on peripheral blood, taken on day 0 of AZD1222 vaccination. CDR3 coding DNA: TGCGCCAGCAGCCAAGAATTCAGAGGGTCGCTCGATGGCTACACCTTC. This gives the protein CASSQEFRGSLDGYTF.